This T cell receptor (beta chain) was observed in a study of beta chain features in type 1 diabetes. Study-wide background: The examined sorted cells totaled around 100,000,000 across samples.

Overall study findings and caveats: Among patients, naive, central memory and Treg TCRB repertoires appeared more similar than among healthy donors.

Trimming cost V 3 bases and J 6 bases, with 11 bases left between them. Per germline, CDR1 SGHVS and CDR2 FNYEAQ. The CDR3 runs 14 residues. A sort by CD45RO/CCR7/CD25/CD127/CD95/CD27 yielded CD4+ naive, central memory, regulatory and stem cell-like memory cells. In the case of this clone: Its matching antigen is unknown.

Reverse transcribing all isolated RNA meant expressed TCRB transcripts were sequenced. Repertoires were generated with immunoSEQ multiplex PCR, while TCRdb's copy carries only in-frame clones and drops some. This table has around 150,000 clones, 6.9% appearing once. This sequence originates from a woman younger than 45 in good health. The chain links TRBV7-6 to TRBJ1-4, with D unclear. Sample: central memory CD4+ T cells from blood. CDR3 sequence (DNA): TGTGCCAGCAGCTTGGAGGGTAACGATGAAAAACTGTTTTTT. Translation: CASSLEGNDEKLFF.